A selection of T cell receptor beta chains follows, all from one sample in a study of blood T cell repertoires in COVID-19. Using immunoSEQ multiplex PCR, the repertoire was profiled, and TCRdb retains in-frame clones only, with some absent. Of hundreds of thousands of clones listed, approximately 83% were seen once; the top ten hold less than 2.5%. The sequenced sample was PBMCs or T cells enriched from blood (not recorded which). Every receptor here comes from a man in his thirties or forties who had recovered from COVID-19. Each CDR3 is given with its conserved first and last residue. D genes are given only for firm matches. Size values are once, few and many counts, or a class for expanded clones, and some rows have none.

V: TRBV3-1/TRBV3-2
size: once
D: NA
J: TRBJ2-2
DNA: TGTGCCAGCAGCCCAACCGGGACACAAAACACCGGGGAGCTGTTTTTT
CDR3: CASSPTGTQNTGELFF

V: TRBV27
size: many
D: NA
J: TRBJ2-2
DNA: TGTGCCAGCAGTTTCCAGAACACCGGGGAGCTGTTTTTT
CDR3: CASSFQNTGELFF

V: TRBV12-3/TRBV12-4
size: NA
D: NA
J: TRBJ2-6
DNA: TGTGCCAGCATCGGCTCTGGGGCCAACGTCCTGACTTTC
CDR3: CASIGSGANVLTF

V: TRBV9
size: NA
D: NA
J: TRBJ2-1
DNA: TGTGCCAGCAGCGCCTTCGATGAGCAGTTCTTC
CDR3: CASSAFDEQFF

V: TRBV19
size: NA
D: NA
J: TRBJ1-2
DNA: TGTGCCAGTAGTAAGGGGGGGTATGGCTACACCTTC
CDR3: CASSKGGYGYTF

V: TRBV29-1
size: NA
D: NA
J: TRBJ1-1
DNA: TGCAGCAAAATGGGGGCAGGGAACACTGAAGCTTTCTTT
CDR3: CSKMGAGNTEAFF

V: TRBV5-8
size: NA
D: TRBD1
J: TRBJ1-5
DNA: TGTGCCAGCAGTTCCCACTACGGGACAGATTACAATCAGCCCCAGCATTTT
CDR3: CASSSHYGTDYNQPQHF

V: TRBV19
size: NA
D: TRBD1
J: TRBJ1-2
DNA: TGTGCCAGTAGGGGTACAGGGGGCAGCTATGGCTACACCTTC
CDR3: CASRGTGGSYGYTF

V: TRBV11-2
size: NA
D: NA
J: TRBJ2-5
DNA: TGTGCCAGCAGCTTAGTACAGAAGTACCAAGAGACCCAGTACTTC
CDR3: CASSLVQKYQETQYF

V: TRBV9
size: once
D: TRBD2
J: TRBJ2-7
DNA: TGTGCCAGCAGCTTATCGCCTAGCGGCTACGAGCAGTACTTC
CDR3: CASSLSPSGYEQYF

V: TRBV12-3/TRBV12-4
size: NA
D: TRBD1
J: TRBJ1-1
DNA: TGTGCCAGCAGTCTCGGACAGGGGTTTGAAGCTTTCTTT
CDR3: CASSLGQGFEAFF

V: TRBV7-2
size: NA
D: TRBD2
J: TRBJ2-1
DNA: TGTGCCAGCAGCCCACTAGCGGGGAACAATGAGCAGTTCTTC
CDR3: CASSPLAGNNEQFF

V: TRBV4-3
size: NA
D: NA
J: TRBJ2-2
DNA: TGCGCCAGCAGCCCTCGTTGGGGGGAACTGGCCGGGGAGCTGTTTTTT
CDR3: CASSPRWGELAGELFF

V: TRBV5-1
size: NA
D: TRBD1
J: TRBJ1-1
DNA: TGCGCCAGCAGGCAAGGACAGGGGGTATTGAACACTGAAGCTTTCTTT
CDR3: CASRQGQGVLNTEAFF

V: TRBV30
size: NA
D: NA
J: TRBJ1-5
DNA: TGTGCCTGGAGTAGGAGGGGTTTAGATCAGCCCCAGCATTTT
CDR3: CAWSRRGLDQPQHF

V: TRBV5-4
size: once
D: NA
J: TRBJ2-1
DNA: TGTGCCAGCAGCTTTTGGCGGGGGCCCCCCGGCAATGAGCAGTTCTTC
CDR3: CASSFWRGPPGNEQFF

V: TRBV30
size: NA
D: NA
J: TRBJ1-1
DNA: TGTGCCTGGAGTCACCAGGGAAACACTGAAGCTTTCTTT
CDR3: CAWSHQGNTEAFF

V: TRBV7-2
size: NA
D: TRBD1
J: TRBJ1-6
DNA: TGTGCCAGCAGCGAAAGACAGGGGGCATACTCACCCCTCCACTTT
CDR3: CASSERQGAYSPLHF

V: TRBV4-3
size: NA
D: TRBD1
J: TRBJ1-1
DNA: TGCGCCAGCAGCCAAGTGACGACAGGGGGCACTGAAGCTTTCTTT
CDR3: CASSQVTTGGTEAFF

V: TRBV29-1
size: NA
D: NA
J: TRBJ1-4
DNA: TGCAGCGTTGGGGCAGTAGATGAAAAACTGTTTTTT
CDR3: CSVGAVDEKLFF

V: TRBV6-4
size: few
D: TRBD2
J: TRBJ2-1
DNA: TGTGCCAGCAGTGACGGGGCGGGGGGGCCCGGTGAGCAGTTCTTC
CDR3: CASSDGAGGPGEQFF

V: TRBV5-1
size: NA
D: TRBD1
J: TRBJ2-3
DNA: TGCGCCAGCAGCAGCGGACAGGTTAGCACAGATACGCAGTATTTT
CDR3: CASSSGQVSTDTQYF

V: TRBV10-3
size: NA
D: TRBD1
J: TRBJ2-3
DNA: TGTGCCACGAGGACAGGGAATGGAGGTGGCACAGATACGCAGTATTTT
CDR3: CATRTGNGGGTDTQYF

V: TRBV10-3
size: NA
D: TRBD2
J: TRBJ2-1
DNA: TGTGCCATCAGAAGACCCGGGACTAGCGGTCGGAGGGACTACAATGAGCAGTTCTTC
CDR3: CAIRRPGTSGRRDYNEQFF

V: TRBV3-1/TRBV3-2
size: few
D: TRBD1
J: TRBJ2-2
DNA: TGTGCCAGCAGCCAAGGTCTGACAGGGACCGGGGAGCTGTTTTTT
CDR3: CASSQGLTGTGELFF

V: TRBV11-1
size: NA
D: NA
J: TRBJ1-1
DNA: TGTGCCAGCAGCACAACCCCGGGGTTAAACACTGAAGCTTTCTTT
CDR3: CASSTTPGLNTEAFF

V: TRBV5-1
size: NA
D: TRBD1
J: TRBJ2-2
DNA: TGCGCCAGCAGCGCACAGGGGTCCTACGGGGAGCTGTTTTTT
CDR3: CASSAQGSYGELFF

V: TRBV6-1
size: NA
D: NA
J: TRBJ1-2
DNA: TGTGCCAGCAGTGAGCGCGGGGGGAACCATAACTATGGCTACACCTTC
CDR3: CASSERGGNHNYGYTF

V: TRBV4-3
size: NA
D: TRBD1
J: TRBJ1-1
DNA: TGCGCCAGCAGCCTTGAGACAGGGGCTGAAGCTTTCTTT
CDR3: CASSLETGAEAFF

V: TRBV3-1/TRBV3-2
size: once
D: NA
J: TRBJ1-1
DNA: TGTGCCAGCACTCTCCAGGGAAATTGGAAGACTTTCTTT
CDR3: CASTLQGNWKTFF

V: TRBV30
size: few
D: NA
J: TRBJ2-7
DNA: TGTGCCTGGAGTCAAGACAAGTCCTACGAGCAGTACTTC
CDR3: CAWSQDKSYEQYF

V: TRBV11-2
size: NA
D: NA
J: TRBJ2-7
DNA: TGTGCCAGCAGCTTAGAGGCGGGTCCCTTGGCCGAGCAGTACTTC
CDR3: CASSLEAGPLAEQYF

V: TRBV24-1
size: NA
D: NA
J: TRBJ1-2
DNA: TGTGCCACCAGTGATTTTCGGGGCTATGGCTACACCTTC
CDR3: CATSDFRGYGYTF

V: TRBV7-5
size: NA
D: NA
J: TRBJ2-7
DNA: TGTGCCAGAAGCAACCGGGACAGGGCCCTTGAGCAGTACTTC
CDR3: CARSNRDRALEQYF

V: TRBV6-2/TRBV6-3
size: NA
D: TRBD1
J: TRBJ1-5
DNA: TGTGCCAGCAGCCCCTACAGGGGAAGTCAGCCCCAGCATTTT
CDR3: CASSPYRGSQPQHF

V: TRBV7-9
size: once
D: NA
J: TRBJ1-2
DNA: TGTGCCAGCAGCCACCCCTCCGGCAGGAACTCTAACCATGGCTACACCTTC
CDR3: CASSHPSGRNSNHGYTF

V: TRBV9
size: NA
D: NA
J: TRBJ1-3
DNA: TGTGCCAGCAGCGTAGGGAGGCCCGGTTTCTCTGGAAACACCATATATTTT
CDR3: CASSVGRPGFSGNTIYF

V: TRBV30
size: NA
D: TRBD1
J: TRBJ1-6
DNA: TGTGCCTGGAGCCGAGGCGGGACAGATAATTCACCCCTCCACTTT
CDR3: CAWSRGGTDNSPLHF

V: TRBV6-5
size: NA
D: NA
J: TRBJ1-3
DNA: TGTGCCACCGGCCAGGGTTCTGGAAACACCATATATTTT
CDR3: CATGQGSGNTIYF

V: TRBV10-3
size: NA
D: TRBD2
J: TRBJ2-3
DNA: TGTGCCATCAGATCGCGACTAGCGGGGGTAGCGAGCACAGATACGCAGTATTTT
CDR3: CAIRSRLAGVASTDTQYF

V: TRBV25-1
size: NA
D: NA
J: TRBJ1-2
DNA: TGTGCCAGCAGTGAATATGGGCGTAACTATGGCTACACCTTC
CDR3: CASSEYGRNYGYTF

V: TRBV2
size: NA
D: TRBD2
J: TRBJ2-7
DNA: TGTGCCAGCAGTTCGATGAAGCGGGGGGCCTTCTACGAGCAGTACTTC
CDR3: CASSSMKRGAFYEQYF

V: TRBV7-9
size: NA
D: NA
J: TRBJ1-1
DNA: TGTGCCAGCAGCTTCCAGAACACTGAAGCTTTCTTT
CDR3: CASSFQNTEAFF

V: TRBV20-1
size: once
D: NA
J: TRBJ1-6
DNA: TGCAGTGCTAGTCTCCAGGGTTCACCCCTCCACTTT
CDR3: CSASLQGSPLHF

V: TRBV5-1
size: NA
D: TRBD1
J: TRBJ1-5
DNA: TGCGCCAGCAGCTTGGGGACAGGGGATCAGCCCCAGCATTTT
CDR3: CASSLGTGDQPQHF

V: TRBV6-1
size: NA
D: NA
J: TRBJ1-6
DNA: TGTGCCAGCAGTGAAGCGAGGGGGATCTATAATTCACCCCTCCACTTT
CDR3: CASSEARGIYNSPLHF

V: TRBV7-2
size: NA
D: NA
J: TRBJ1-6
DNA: TGTGCCAGCAGCTTAAAGCGGGATCCCCGAATCGCTGCCGATTCACCCCTCCACTTT
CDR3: CASSLKRDPRIAADSPLHF

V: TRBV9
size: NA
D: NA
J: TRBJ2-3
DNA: TGTGCCAGCAGCGCCGTCTCTGTGGGCAGCACAGATACGCAGTATTTT
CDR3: CASSAVSVGSTDTQYF

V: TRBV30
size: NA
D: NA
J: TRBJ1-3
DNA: TGTGCCTGGAACCTCCTCGACAGGCCGTCTGGAAACACCATATATTTT
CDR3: CAWNLLDRPSGNTIYF

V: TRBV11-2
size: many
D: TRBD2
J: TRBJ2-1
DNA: TGTGCCAGCAGGTCACCGGGACTAGCGTACAATGAGCAGTTCTTC
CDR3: CASRSPGLAYNEQFF

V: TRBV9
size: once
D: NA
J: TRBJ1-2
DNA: TGTGCCAGCAGCGTATCAGGGGCGCCTGGCTACACCTTC
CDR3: CASSVSGAPGYTF

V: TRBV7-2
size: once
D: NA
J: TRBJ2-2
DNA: TGTGCCAGCAGCTTAGCGTATGGCGGGACCGGGGAGCTGTTTTTT
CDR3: CASSLAYGGTGELFF

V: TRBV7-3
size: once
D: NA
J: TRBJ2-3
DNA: TGTGCCAGCAGCTCACAGGGGGGGTCCACAGATACGCAGTATTTT
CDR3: CASSSQGGSTDTQYF

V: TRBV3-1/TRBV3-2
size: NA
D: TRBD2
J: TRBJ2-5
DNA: TGTGCCAGCAGCCAATTAGCGGGGACGCCAGAGACCCAGTACTTC
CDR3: CASSQLAGTPETQYF

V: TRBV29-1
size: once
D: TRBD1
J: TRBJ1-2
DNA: TGCAGCGTCAGGGACAGGGTTCCCGGTGGCTACACCTTC
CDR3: CSVRDRVPGGYTF